Sequencing of this TCR beta chain was carried out in a study of blood T cells in healthy people across ages. This CDR3 has 12 residues. In germline, CDR1 is LNHDA, CDR2 SQIVND (reference sequence). The second PCR ran about 6 to 12 cycles with a sample-barcoded 5' primer and J-beta primers. TCRdb called the 5' RACE reads again in MiXCR, with one record for every CDR3 protein. Of 730,000 or so distinct CDR3 sequences in the sample, approximately 43% are singletons; the top ten hold less than 25%. This clonotype was seen only a few times. What it recognizes is unknown. General observations from the study: Diversity of TCR beta per million T cells declined in a roughly linear way with age. For the donors, CMV status was unknown and possibly confounded expanded clonotype changes.

Sample: blood. The chain has TRBV19 and TRBJ2-7; a possible D gene is TRBD2 (5 bases). The end of the DNA fits TRBJ2-5 better, so the J call may be wrong. The clonotype originates from a woman aged 55-69 years in good health. The CDR3 spells CASSIGGETQYF. The CDR3 DNA follows: TGTGCCAGTAGTATAGGAGGGGAGACCCAGTACTTC.